The 2 T cell receptor beta chains below were found in one sample sequenced in a study of blood T cells in healthy people across ages (dated by TCRdb to between 2014 and 2017). Receptors were amplified or captured by 5' RACE. Sequenced using an Illumina HiSeq 2500. A second PCR of about 7 to 12 cycles was run with a J-beta primer mix and a sample-barcoded 5' primer. The public reads were run again by TCRdb, first through fastp at Q25 and then through MiXCR, and only productive beta chains were kept. Rows matching on CDR3 protein sequence are summarized as one entry with the most common DNA and genes. The sample table records almost 550,000 distinct CDR3 sequences; around 24% of these occur just once. Approximately 8.7% of the sample belongs to the ten largest clones. A further study also used this sample, focusing on T cells of mothers and their children.

The sample taken for sequencing was blood. The receptor set was obtained from a boy aged 10-17 years in good health.

V usage is TRBV7-9 and J usage is TRBJ1-1; the match to TRBD1 covers 7 bases. This CDR3 has 15 residues. The ends lost 2 bases at V and 8 bases at J; junction bases unmatched: 11. Germline V gene data show CDR1 as SEHNR and CDR2 as FQNEAQ (reference sequence). CDR3 sequence: CASSLRGTDSTEAFF. The CDR3 DNA sequence: TGTGCCAGCAGCTTACGGGGGACAGATTCAACGGAAGCTTTCTTT. The full variable domain, completed using reference TRBV7-9 and TRBJ1-1, is DTGVSQNPRHKITKRGQNVTFRCDPISEHNRLYWYRQTLGQGPEFLTYFQNEAQLEKSRLLSDRFSAERPKGSFSTLEIQRTEQGDSAMYLCASSLRGTDSTEAFFGQGTRLTVV.

There are a few counts of this clonotype. One end of the junction fails to match germline, which may point to a read error. V and J are TRBV27 and TRBJ2-5, with D hard to call. Looked up from germline, CDR1 is MNHEY and CDR2 is SMNVEV (reference sequence). This CDR3 contains 11 residues. For the CDR3, the DNA is TGTGCCAGCAGTTTAGGGCCCGCCCAATACTTC. Residues: CASSLGPAQYF.